This T cell receptor (beta chain) was retrieved from a study of shared clonotypes between healthy human individuals. General observations from the study: Generally, estimated richness proved larger in naive subsets than it did in memory subsets. Naive CD4 clonotypes were shared across several donors at roughly 4.6%.

This clone appeared a few times. No antigen is known for it. The CDR3 extends over 14 amino acids. J lost 5 bases, V lost 1 base, and 3 bases had no gene match. Germline values: CDR1 MGHRA, CDR2 YSYEKL. Some clones are missing from TCRdb's copy, which holds only in-frame ones; the method was immunoSEQ multiplex PCR. The table lists a few million clones, 92% of them singletons, with 0.3% to 0.45% in the top ten. Nashville, Tennessee was home to all donors, each a Caucasian adult. The sample taken for sequencing was naive CD4+ T cells from PBMCs. Subset here: CD45RA+ positively selected. The clonotype comes from a man younger than 35 in good health. Some clones in this sample may be carry-over from other donors' samples. V and J are TRBV4-1 and TRBJ1-1; 8 bases match TRBD1. The CDR3 loop is CASSQGTGRTEAFF. CDR3 sequence (DNA): TGCGCCAGCAGCCAAGGGACAGGGAGGACTGAAGCTTTCTTT.